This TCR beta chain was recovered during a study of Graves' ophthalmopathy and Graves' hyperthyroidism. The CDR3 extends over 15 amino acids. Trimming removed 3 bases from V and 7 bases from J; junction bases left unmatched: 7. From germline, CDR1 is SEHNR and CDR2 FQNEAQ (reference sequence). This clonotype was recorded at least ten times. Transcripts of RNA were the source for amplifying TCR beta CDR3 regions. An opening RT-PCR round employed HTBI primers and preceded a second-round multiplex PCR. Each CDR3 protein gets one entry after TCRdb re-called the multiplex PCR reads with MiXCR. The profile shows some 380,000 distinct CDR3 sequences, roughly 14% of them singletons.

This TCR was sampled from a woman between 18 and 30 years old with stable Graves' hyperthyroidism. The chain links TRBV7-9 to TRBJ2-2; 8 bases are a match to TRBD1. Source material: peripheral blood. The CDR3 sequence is CASSFGGQGNGELFF. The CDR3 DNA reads TGTGCCAGCAGCTTCGGTGGACAGGGAAACGGGGAGCTGTTTTTT. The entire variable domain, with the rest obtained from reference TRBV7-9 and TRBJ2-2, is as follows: DTGVSQNPRHKITKRGQNVTFRCDPISEHNRLYWYRQTLGQGPEFLTYFQNEAQLEKSRLLSDRFSAERPKGSFSTLEIQRTEQGDSAMYLCASSFGGQGNGELFFGEGSRLTVL.